The clone carrying this TCR beta chain was found a few times. The authors' processing: Reference gene primer amplification in the assay estimated nucleated cell counts. Measured with immunoSEQ multiplex PCR; TCRdb has only the in-frame clones, and not every one. V, J and clone size were drawn from that table, and D and trimming were deduced from the DNA. The table has roughly 78,000 clones, 75% to 90% seen once. This CDR3 spans 13 amino acids. Germline CDR1 and CDR2: WNHNN and SYGVQD (reference sequence). The ends were cut back, 0 bases at V and 6 bases at J, with 8 bases in the middle. These data belong to a study of blood T cell repertoires in COVID-19. About the study: Italy, Spain and the United States were the sources of the convalescent and acute COVID-19 samples. T cells, B-cell-depleted T cells, or PBMCs supplied cDNA or gDNA.

Material for sequencing was peripheral blood. This clonotype was sampled from a woman of 80 years or more with acute or convalescent COVID-19. The J gene is TRBJ1-1, the V gene TRBV10-1, with D perhaps matching TRBD1 (6 bases). CDR3: CASSESGTSEAFF. The CDR3 DNA reads TGCGCCAGCAGTGAGTCGGGGACATCTGAAGCTTTCTTT.